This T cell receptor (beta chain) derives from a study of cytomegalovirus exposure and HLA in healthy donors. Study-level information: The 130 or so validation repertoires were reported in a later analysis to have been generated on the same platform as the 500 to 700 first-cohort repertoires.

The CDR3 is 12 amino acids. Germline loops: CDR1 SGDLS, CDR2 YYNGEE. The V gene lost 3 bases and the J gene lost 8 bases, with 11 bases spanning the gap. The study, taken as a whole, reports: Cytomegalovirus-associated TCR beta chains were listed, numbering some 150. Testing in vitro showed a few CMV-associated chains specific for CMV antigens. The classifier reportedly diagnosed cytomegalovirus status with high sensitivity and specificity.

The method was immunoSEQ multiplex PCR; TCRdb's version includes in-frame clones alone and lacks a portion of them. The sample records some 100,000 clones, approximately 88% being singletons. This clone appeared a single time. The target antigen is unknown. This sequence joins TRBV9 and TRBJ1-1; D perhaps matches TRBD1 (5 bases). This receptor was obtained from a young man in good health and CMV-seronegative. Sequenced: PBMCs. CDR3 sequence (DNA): TGTGCCAGCAGCGAGGGACTGGGAGAAGCTTTCTTT. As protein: CASSEGLGEAFF.